These 26 T cell receptor beta chains share one sample of origin, sequenced in a study of T cells in Graves' hyperthyroidism and ophthalmopathy. Researchers amplified the TCR beta CDR3 regions from RNA transcripts. Carried out on the TCR CDR3, a first-round RT-PCR used the HTBI primer set. MiXCR, run by TCRdb on the multiplex PCR reads, gives a single entry per CDR3 protein. This sample carries over 700,000 distinct CDR3 sequences, over 35% of them seen once, and the ten largest clones take more than 25%. The specimen sequenced was blood. These receptors came from a woman aged 35 to 49 with Graves' hyperthyroidism.

In its sample, this clonotype was seen many times. The genes are TRBV19 and TRBJ1-5, with D unresolved. The CDR3 has 13 residues. Germline V lookup: CDR1 LNHDA, CDR2 SQIVND (reference sequence). Trimming stripped 4 bases from V and 6 bases from J, with 10 bases between. The CDR3 here is CASSTGYGQPQHF. DNA for the CDR3: TGTGCCAGTAGTACTGGGTACGGTCAGCCCCAGCATTTT.

The chain couples TRBV7-9 to TRBJ2-7; possibly TRBD2 for D (5 bases). CDR3 length equals 14 residues. The V end was cut by 5 bases, the J end by 2 bases, with 13 bases between. Germline assignment: CDR1 SEHNR and CDR2 FQNEAQ (reference sequence). CDR3 amino acids: CASSPYAGTYEQYF. For the CDR3, the DNA is TGTGCCAGCAGCCCGTACGCGGGCACCTACGAGCAGTACTTC.

The chain recombines TRBV12-3 or TRBV12-4 with TRBJ2-7; D gene unclear. The V gene lost 8 bases and the J gene lost 0 bases, with 8 bases spanning the gap. The CDR3 is made up of 12 amino acids. The CDR3 protein is CASATHSYEQYF. The CDR3 DNA is TGTGCCAGCGCCACCCACTCCTACGAGCAGTACTTC.

Concerning this clonotype: Germline is not matched at one junction end, which may reflect a read error. J is TRBJ2-5 and V is TRBV12-3 or TRBV12-4; D is perhaps TRBD1 (5 bases). The CDR3 contains 14 residues. This CDR3 reads CASSLVGRQETQCF. The CDR3 DNA is TGTGCCAGCAGTTTAGTGGGGCGCCAAGAGACCCAGTGCTTC.

V usage is TRBV7-9 and J usage is TRBJ2-7, with 7 bases identical to TRBD1. Germline loops: CDR1 SEHNR, CDR2 FQNEAQ (reference sequence). The CDR3 has 17 amino acids. The V and J ends lost 5 bases and 1 base, in that order; junction bases with no gene match: 14. The DNA of the CDR3 is TGTGCCAGCAGCCAATCTCGTCTTGGCAGGGGGTCCTACGAGCAGTACTTC. It encodes CASSQSRLGRGSYEQYF.

The rearrangement joins TRBV7-3 to TRBJ2-7; 9 bases agree with TRBD1. The CDR3 is 15 amino acids. Trimming cost V 10 bases and J 0 bases; bases outside gene matches: 10. Germline assignment: CDR1 SGHTA and CDR2 FQGTGA. CDR3 in DNA: TGTGCCACCAGTGTTGGGACAGGGAGCTCCTACGAGCAGTACTTC. Amino acids: CATSVGTGSSYEQYF.

Concerning this clonotype: A much larger clonotype is one base distant, so this may be a read error. The CDR3 loop is CACSRDSGYEQYF. The CDR3 nucleotides read TGTGCCTGCAGCCGAGACTCGGGCTACGAGCAGTACTTC. The V gene is TRBV7-9, the J gene TRBJ2-7; D is uncertain. Germline assignment: CDR1 SEHNR and CDR2 FQNEAQ (reference sequence). CDR3 size: 13 residues.

The chain carries TRBV7-9 and TRBJ2-2; possible D gene TRBD2, 6 bases. CDR1 and CDR2 from the germline V gene are SEHNR and FQNEAQ (reference sequence). The CDR3 covers 14 residues. Trimming cost V 4 bases and J 6 bases, with 12 bases left between them. The CDR3 loop is CASSSWTTAGELFF. The CDR3 region has the DNA TGTGCCAGCAGCTCGTGGACTACTGCCGGGGAGCTGTTTTTT.

This clonotype was seen repeatedly, ten times or more. V is TRBV12-3 or TRBV12-4 and J is TRBJ2-5; D is undetermined. V was shortened by 10 bases and J by 4 bases, with 16 bases between the two germline ends. CDR3 size: 13 residues. Written as DNA, the CDR3 is TGTGCCACCGGCACCGGGCAGAGAGAGACCCAGTACTTC. This translates into CATGTGQRETQYF.

The chain has TRBV30 and TRBJ2-7; unclear D gene. Per germline, CDR1 GTSNPN and CDR2 SVGIG (reference sequence). The CDR3 length is 13 residues. Trimming cost V 4 bases and J 3 bases, with 13 bases left between them. The CDR3 loop is CAWNGRASYEQYF. Written as DNA, the CDR3 is TGTGCCTGGAACGGAAGAGCGAGCTACGAGCAGTACTTC.

Points on this clonotype: Being one base from a much bigger clone, this may be a read error. V usage is TRBV5-6 and J usage is TRBJ1-2; unclear D gene. Trimming cost V 1 base and J 4 bases, with 14 bases left between them. Germline V CDR1 and CDR2: SGHDT, YYEEEE. The CDR3 is 15 amino acids. The CDR3 spells CASSLIVQTPYGYTF. In nucleotides, the CDR3 is TGTGCCAGCAGCTTGATAGTCCAGACCCCCTATGGCTACACCTTC.

The V gene is TRBV28, the J gene TRBJ1-1, with D tentatively TRBD1 (5 bases). Germline CDR1 MDHEN, CDR2 SYDVKM. The ends were cut back, 6 bases at V and 2 bases at J, with 13 bases in the middle. The CDR3 runs 14 residues. The CDR3 sequence: CASSPAWGNTEAFF. The CDR3, as DNA: TGTGCCAGCAGCCCGGCTTGGGGCAACACTGAAGCTTTCTTT. The full variable domain, rest sourced from reference TRBV28 and TRBJ1-1, is DVKVTQSSRYLVKRTGEKVFLECVQDMDHENMFWYRQDPGLGLRLIYFSYDVKMKEKGDIPEGYSVSREKKERFSLILESASTNQTSMYLCASSPAWGNTEAFFGQGTRLTVV.

This clonotype has a count of ten or more. The chain joins TRBV15 to TRBJ2-5; 8 positions match TRBD1. Per germline, CDR1 LNHNV and CDR2 YYDKDF (reference sequence). V shed 2 bases and J 1 base; nucleotides not matched to a gene: 6. The CDR3 runs to 16 residues. The CDR3 region has the DNA TGTGCCACCAGCAGACCGGACAGGGAAGGCCAAGAGACCCAGTACTTC. This sequence encodes CATSRPDREGQETQYF.

The rearrangement links TRBV7-8 to TRBJ2-7; D is ambiguous. CDR3 length: 15 residues. CDR1 and CDR2 (germline): SGHVS, FQNEAQ. Trimming cost V 6 bases and J 6 bases, with 21 bases left between them. The CDR3 nucleotides read TGTGCCAGCAGTTCCCCTTCGGGTCACTCTATCGAGCAGTACTTC. Translated: CASSSPSGHSIEQYF.

The table lists this clonotype with many counts. The V and J genes are TRBV4-1 and TRBJ1-5; D ambiguous. V gave up 0 bases and J gave up 7 bases, with 7 bases separating them. Germline V CDR1 and CDR2: MGHRA, YSYEKL. The length of the CDR3 is 13 residues. CDR3 sequence reads: CASSQDEDQPQHF. CDR3 bases: TGCGCCAGCAGCCAAGATGAGGACCAGCCCCAGCATTTT.

This chain links TRBV6-2 or TRBV6-3 with TRBJ1-1, with a weak D call TRBD1 (5 bases). The CDR3 runs to 13 residues. Trimming pared 2 bases from V and 8 bases from J, leaving 12 bases between. Looked up from germline, CDR1 is MNHEY and CDR2 is SVGEGT. In DNA, the CDR3 is TGTGCCAGCAGTTACACCCGACAGAGAGAAGCTTTCTTT. This codes for CASSYTRQREAFF.

The rearrangement uses TRBV12-3 or TRBV12-4 and TRBJ2-2, with TRBD2 matching 7 bases. There are 14 residues in the CDR3. J lost 7 bases, V lost 0 bases, and 2 bases had no gene match. CDR3 sequence (DNA): TGTGCCAGCAGTTTAGCGGGAGGGCTCGGGGAGCTGTTTTTT. This encodes CASSLAGGLGELFF.

The genes are TRBV24-1 and TRBJ2-1; D is uncertain. The CDR3 spans 15 residues. CDR1 KGHDR and CDR2 SFDVKD come from the germline V gene. The V end lost 5 bases, the J end lost 0 bases, and 10 bases lay between the germline ends. CDR3 sequence: CATSVNHGSYNEQFF. CDR3 sequence (DNA): TGTGCCACCAGTGTAAACCACGGCTCCTACAATGAGCAGTTCTTC.

This chain links TRBV2 with TRBJ2-3; no clear D gene. With 5 bases removed from V and 7 bases from J, the gap between germline ends came to 13 bases. Germline loops: CDR1 SNHLY, CDR2 FYNNEI. CDR3 length equals 13 residues. CDR3 in DNA: TGTGCCAGCAGTTCAGGACCCGGAAATACGCAGTATTTT. It translates to CASSSGPGNTQYF.

Ten or more counts support this clonotype. The chain uses TRBV5-8 and TRBJ2-7; TRBD1 matches 9 bases. V shed 0 bases, J shed 3 bases, and the junction held 4 bases outside the gene matches. CDR3 size: 15 residues. Germline CDR1 is SGHTS and CDR2 is YDEGEE. DNA of the CDR3: TGTGCCAGCAGCTTGGAAGGACAGGGGTTCTACGAGCAGTACTTC. As protein: CASSLEGQGFYEQYF.

This clonotype came up many times. The chain uses TRBV7-2 and TRBJ2-7; 13 nucleotides align to TRBD2. This CDR3 contains 17 residues. Germline CDR1 reads SGHTA; CDR2 reads FQGNSA. With 5 bases clipped from V and 3 bases from J, the junction kept 10 bases outside the gene matches. For the CDR3, the DNA is TGTGCCAGCAGCCCTTGGACTAGCGGGGGACCTATCTACGAGCAGTACTTC. It yields the protein CASSPWTSGGPIYEQYF.

The chain combines TRBV20-1 with TRBJ1-1, with D perhaps TRBD1 (5 bases). Germline V gives CDR1 DFQATT, CDR2 SNEGSKA (reference sequence). This CDR3 contains 17 residues. The germline V and J ends were trimmed by 0 bases and 1 base, with 18 bases remaining between them. CDR3 nucleotides: TGCAGTGCTAGAGATCCCGGCAGGGAGAACGGGAACACTGAAGCTTTCTTT. Protein: CSARDPGRENGNTEAFF.

This clonotype has a handful of counts. The chain carries TRBV7-9 and TRBJ1-2; weak D call: TRBD1 (6 bases). V was clipped by 5 bases and J by 4 bases, with 20 bases between them. The CDR3 runs 16 residues. Germline CDR1 is SEHNR and CDR2 is FQNEAQ (reference sequence). The CDR3 spells CASSQDQGTLSYGYTF. The CDR3 DNA reads as TGTGCCAGCAGCCAAGATCAGGGGACATTAAGCTATGGCTACACCTTC.

In this sample, this clonotype turned up many times. The chain couples TRBV29-1 to TRBJ1-2; D ambiguous. Germline CDR1 and CDR2: SQVTM and ANQGSEA. This CDR3 has 10 amino acids. The V end was cut by 4 bases, the J end by 6 bases, with 6 bases between. CDR3 protein: CSVGEDGYTF. The DNA for the CDR3 is TGCAGCGTTGGTGAGGATGGCTACACCTTC.

This clonotype was counted many times. The chain has TRBV2 and TRBJ1-2, with D uncertain. With 8 bases removed from V and 4 bases from J, the gap between germline ends came to 11 bases. This CDR3 has 12 residues. Germline values: CDR1 SNHLY, CDR2 FYNNEI. Written as DNA, the CDR3 is TGTGCCAGCGGGCTGACTGTCTATGGCTACACCTTC. Translation: CASGLTVYGYTF. Combining the CDR3 with reference TRBV2 and TRBJ1-2 gives the whole variable domain EPEVTQTPSHQVTQMGQEVILRCVPISNHLYFYWYRQILGQKVEFLVSFYNNEISEKSEIFDDQFSVERPDGSNFTLKIRSTKLEDSAMYFCASGLTVYGYTFGSGTRLTVV.

The rearrangement links TRBV5-1 to TRBJ2-7; no clear D. Germline CDR1 and CDR2: SGHRS and YFSETQ. Between the trimmed V and J ends, which lost 0 bases and 2 bases, there was a span of 12 bases. CDR3 length equals 15 residues. CDR3 region: CASSLAVSAAYEQYF. As DNA, the CDR3 is TGCGCCAGCAGCTTGGCCGTCTCCGCCGCCTACGAGCAGTACTTC.